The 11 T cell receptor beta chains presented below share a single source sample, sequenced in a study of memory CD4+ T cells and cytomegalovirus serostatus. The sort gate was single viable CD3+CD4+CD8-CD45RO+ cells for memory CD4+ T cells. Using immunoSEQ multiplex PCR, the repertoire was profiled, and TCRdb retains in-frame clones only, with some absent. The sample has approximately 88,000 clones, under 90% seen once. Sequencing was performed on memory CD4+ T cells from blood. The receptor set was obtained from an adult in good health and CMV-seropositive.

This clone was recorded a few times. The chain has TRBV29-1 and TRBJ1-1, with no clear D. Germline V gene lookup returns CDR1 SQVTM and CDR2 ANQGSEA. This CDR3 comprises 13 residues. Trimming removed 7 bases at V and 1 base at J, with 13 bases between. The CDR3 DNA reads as TGCAGCGCCGAGACTCAAGGGAACACTGAAGCTTTCTTT. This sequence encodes CSAETQGNTEAFF.

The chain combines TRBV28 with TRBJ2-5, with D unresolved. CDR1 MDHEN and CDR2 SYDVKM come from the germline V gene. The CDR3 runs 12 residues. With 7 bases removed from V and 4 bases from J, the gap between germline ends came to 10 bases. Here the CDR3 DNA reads TGTGCCAGCAACGTAGGAGTAGAGACCCAGTACTTC. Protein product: CASNVGVETQYF. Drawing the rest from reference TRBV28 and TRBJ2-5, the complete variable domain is DVKVTQSSRYLVKRTGEKVFLECVQDMDHENMFWYRQDPGLGLRLIYFSYDVKMKEKGDIPEGYSVSREKKERFSLILESASTNQTSMYLCASNVGVETQYFGPGTRLLVL.

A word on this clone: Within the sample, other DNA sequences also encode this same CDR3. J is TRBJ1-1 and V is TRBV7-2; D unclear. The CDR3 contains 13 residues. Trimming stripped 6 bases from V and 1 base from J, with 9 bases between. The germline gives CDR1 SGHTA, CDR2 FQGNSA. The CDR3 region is CASSSDRNTEAFF. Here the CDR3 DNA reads TGTGCCAGCAGTTCAGACCGGAACACTGAAGCTTTCTTT.

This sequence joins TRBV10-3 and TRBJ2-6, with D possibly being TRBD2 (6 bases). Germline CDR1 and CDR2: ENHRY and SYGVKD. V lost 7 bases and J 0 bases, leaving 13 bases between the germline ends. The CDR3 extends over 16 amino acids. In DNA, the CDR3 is TGTGCCATCAAAAAGCGGGTGAGCTCTGGGGCCAACGTCCTGACTTTC. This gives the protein CAIKKRVSSGANVLTF.

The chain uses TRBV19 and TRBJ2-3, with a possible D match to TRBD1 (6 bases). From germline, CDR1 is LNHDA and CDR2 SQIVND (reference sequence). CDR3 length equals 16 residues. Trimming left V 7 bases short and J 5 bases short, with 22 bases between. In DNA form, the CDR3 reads TGTGCCAGTACCCCTTCAGGGGCAGGGTTTGTAGATACGCAGTATTTT. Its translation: CASTPSGAGFVDTQYF.

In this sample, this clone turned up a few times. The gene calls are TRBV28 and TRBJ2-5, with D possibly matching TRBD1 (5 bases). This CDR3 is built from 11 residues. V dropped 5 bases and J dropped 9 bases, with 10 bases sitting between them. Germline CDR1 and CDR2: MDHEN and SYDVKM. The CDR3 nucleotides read TGTGCCAGCAGTGGGGCAGTGGCCCAGTACTTC. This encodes CASSGAVAQYF. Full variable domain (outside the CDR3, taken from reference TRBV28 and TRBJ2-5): DVKVTQSSRYLVKRTGEKVFLECVQDMDHENMFWYRQDPGLGLRLIYFSYDVKMKEKGDIPEGYSVSREKKERFSLILESASTNQTSMYLCASSGAVAQYFGPGTRLLVL.

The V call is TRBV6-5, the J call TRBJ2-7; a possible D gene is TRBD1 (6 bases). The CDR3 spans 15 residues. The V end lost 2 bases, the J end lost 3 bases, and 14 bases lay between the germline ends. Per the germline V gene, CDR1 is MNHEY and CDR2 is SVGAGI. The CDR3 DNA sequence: TGTGCCAGCAGTTACCAGACGGGACACTTCTACGAGCAGTACTTC. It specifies CASSYQTGHFYEQYF.

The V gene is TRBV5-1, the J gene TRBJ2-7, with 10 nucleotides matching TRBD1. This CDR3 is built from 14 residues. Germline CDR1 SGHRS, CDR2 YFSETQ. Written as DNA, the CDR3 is TGCGCTTCTCGGCGACAGGGGGCTGAAGGCGAGCAGTACTTC. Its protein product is CASRRQGAEGEQYF.

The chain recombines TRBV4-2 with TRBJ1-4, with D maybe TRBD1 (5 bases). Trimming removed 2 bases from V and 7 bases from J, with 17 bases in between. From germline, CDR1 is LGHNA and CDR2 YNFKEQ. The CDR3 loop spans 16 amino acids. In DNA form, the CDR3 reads TGTGCCAGCAGCCAAAGCAGGGTGGTGGAGTTTGAAAAACTGTTTTTT. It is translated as CASSQSRVVEFEKLFF.

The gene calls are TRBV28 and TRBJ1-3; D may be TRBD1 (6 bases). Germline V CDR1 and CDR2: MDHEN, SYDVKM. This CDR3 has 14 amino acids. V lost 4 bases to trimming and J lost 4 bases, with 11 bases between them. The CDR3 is CASSSTGKGNTIYF. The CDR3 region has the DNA TGTGCCAGCAGTTCAACAGGGAAAGGAAACACCATATATTTT. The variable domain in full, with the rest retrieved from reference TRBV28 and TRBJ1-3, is DVKVTQSSRYLVKRTGEKVFLECVQDMDHENMFWYRQDPGLGLRLIYFSYDVKMKEKGDIPEGYSVSREKKERFSLILESASTNQTSMYLCASSSTGKGNTIYFGEGSWLTVV.

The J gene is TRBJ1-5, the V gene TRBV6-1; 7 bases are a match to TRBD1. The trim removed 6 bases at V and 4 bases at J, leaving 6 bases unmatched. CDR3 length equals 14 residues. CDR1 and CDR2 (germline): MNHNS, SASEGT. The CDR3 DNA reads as TGTGCCAGCAGCCCGGGACAGACAAATCAGCCCCAGCATTTT. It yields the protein CASSPGQTNQPQHF.